Following are 10 T cell receptor beta chains from one sample sequenced in a study of T cells in localized non-small cell lung cancer. Using immunoSEQ multiplex PCR, the repertoire was profiled, and TCRdb retains in-frame clones only, with some absent. The table includes roughly 38,000 clones, 88% detected once. This specimen was peripheral blood, taken before any cancer treatment. The receptors here all came from a woman aged 40-69 years with stage I lung adenocarcinoma.

The CDR3 sequence is CASSVQREGEQFF. DNA for the CDR3: TGTGCCAGTAGTGTCCAGCGGGAGGGTGAGCAGTTCTTC. The gene calls are TRBV19 and TRBJ2-1, with 10 bases matching TRBD2. V was clipped by 5 bases and J by 9 bases; unmatched bases: 4. This CDR3 is 13 amino acids long. CDR1 and CDR2 from the germline V gene are LNHDA and SQIVND (reference sequence).

The chain recombines TRBV19 with TRBJ1-2, with D possibly TRBD1 on 5 matching bases. Germline V gives CDR1 LNHDA, CDR2 SQIVND (reference sequence). This CDR3 has 13 residues. The V end lost 7 bases, the J end lost 5 bases, and 14 bases lay between the germline ends. This CDR3 reads CASKEGKGYGYTF. The CDR3 bases are TGTGCCAGTAAAGAGGGGAAAGGTTATGGCTACACCTTC.

The CDR3 loop reads CASSYYQETQYF. The CDR3 nucleotides are TGTGCCAGCAGTTACTACCAAGAGACCCAGTACTTC. The chain combines TRBV2 with TRBJ2-5; no definite D call. The germline CDR1 and CDR2 sequences are SNHLY and FYNNEI. The CDR3 has 12 residues. V lost 5 bases and J 0 bases, leaving 4 bases between the germline ends.

The chain recombines TRBV7-9 with TRBJ2-5; maybe TRBD1 (5 bases). This CDR3 spans 14 amino acids. Trimming removed 5 bases from V and 7 bases from J, with 17 bases in between. Germline CDR1 SEHNR, CDR2 FQNEAQ (reference sequence). The CDR3 loop reads CASSPAGQGRTQYF. The CDR3 DNA is TGTGCCAGCAGCCCCGCAGGGCAGGGCCGGACCCAGTACTTC.

This clone came up once. The chain joins TRBV2 to TRBJ2-1; D may be TRBD2 (6 bases). This CDR3 has 16 residues. The V gene lost 6 bases and the J gene lost 3 bases, with 18 bases spanning the gap. Germline CDR1 SNHLY, CDR2 FYNNEI. The CDR3 protein is CASSDWRAGDYNEQFF. In DNA, the CDR3 is TGTGCCAGCAGCGATTGGAGGGCCGGGGACTACAATGAGCAGTTCTTC.

In nucleotides, the CDR3 is TGCGCCAGCAGGACCACAGGGGGCCTCGACACTGAAGCTTTCTTT. It codes for CASRTTGGLDTEAFF. The gene calls are TRBV5-1 and TRBJ1-1, with 9 bases identical to TRBD1. Germline values: CDR1 SGHRS, CDR2 YFSETQ. This CDR3 contains 15 residues. Germline trimming cut 5 bases from V and 3 bases from J; bases unmatched to any gene: 8.

The genes are TRBV28 and TRBJ2-1; TRBD1 matches 11 bases. Germline V lookup: CDR1 MDHEN, CDR2 SYDVKM. The CDR3 sequence is 16 residues long. J gave up 3 bases and V 4 bases, and 5 bases lay outside the gene matches. The CDR3 DNA is TGTGCCAGCAGTTCTACCGGGACAGGGGGCTACAATGAGCAGTTCTTC. Its protein product is CASSSTGTGGYNEQFF.

This clone has a handful of counts. The J gene is TRBJ2-3, the V gene TRBV4-2; 10 nucleotides match TRBD2. The CDR3 sequence is 16 residues long. J was trimmed by 4 bases and V by 4 bases; bases with no gene match: 8. CDR1 and CDR2 (germline): LGHNA, YNFKEQ. CDR3 residues: CASSPTSGEISDTQYF. The CDR3 DNA reads as TGTGCCAGCAGCCCTACTAGCGGGGAGATATCAGATACGCAGTATTTT.

The genes are TRBV21-1 and TRBJ2-2; the table calls TRBD2, which could not be checked here. TRBV21-1 is a listed pseudogene. This CDR3 region has 17 residues. CDR3 bases: TGTGCCAGCAGCAAGAATGCCCTAGCGGGAGAGAACGGGGAGCTGTTTTTT. This sequence encodes CASSKNALAGENGELFF.

This clone was seen only once. Its ends do not fully match the called genes, so a read error is possible. This sequence joins TRBV7-7 and TRBJ2-2; D not resolved. The CDR3 consists of 12 residues. CDR1 is SSHAT and CDR2 is FNYEAQ in the germline V gene (reference sequence). The CDR3 DNA is TGTGCTAGCAGCGCTAAAACCGGGGAGCTGTTTTTT. Its translation: CASSAKTGELFF.